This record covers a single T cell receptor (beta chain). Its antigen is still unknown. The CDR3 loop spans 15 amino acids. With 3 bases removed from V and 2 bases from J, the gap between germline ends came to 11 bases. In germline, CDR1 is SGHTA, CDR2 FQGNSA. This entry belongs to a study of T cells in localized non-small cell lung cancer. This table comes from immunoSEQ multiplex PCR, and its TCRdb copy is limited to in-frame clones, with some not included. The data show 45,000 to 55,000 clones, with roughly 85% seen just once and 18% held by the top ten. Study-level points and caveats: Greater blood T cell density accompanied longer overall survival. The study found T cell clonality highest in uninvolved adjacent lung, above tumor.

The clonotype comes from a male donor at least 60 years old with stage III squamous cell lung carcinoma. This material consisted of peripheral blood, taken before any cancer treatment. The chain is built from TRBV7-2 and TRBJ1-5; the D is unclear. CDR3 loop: CASSFWEGGNQPQHF. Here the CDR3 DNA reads TGTGCCAGCAGCTTTTGGGAGGGCGGCAATCAGCCCCAGCATTTT.